A single sample is the source of the 21 T cell receptor beta chains below, sequenced in a study of blood T cell repertoires in COVID-19 (dated by TCRdb to the early 2020s). To prepare the library, the immunoSEQ multiplex PCR assay was applied. The table comes from immuneACCESS by way of TCRdb, which keeps in-frame sequences with V and J called. Part of the clones is missing from these tables; in studies checked, under half for an unresolved V gene and the rest for unknown reasons. This sample is represented by around 99,000 clones; approximately 90% of them were singletons. Around 1.2% of the sample belongs to the ten largest clones. The sequenced material came from peripheral blood. These receptors all stem from a woman aged 25-40 years with acute or convalescent COVID-19.

This clone has only a few counts. V usage is TRBV19 and J usage is TRBJ2-5, with D tentatively TRBD1 (5 bases). CDR1 and CDR2 (germline): LNHDA, SQIVND (reference sequence). This CDR3 spans 14 amino acids. The ends were cut back, 5 bases at V and 3 bases at J, with 13 bases in the middle. The CDR3 loop is CASSLRQKKETQYF. The CDR3 coding sequence is TGTGCCAGTAGTCTTAGACAGAAAAAAGAGACCCAGTACTTC.

CDR3 sequence: CASSTSGTSGNTIYF. DNA for the CDR3: TGCGCCAGCAGCACGTCCGGGACATCTGGAAACACCATATATTTT. The chain links TRBV5-1 to TRBJ1-3; the D gene is possibly TRBD1 (6 bases). The CDR3 is 15 residues long. V was shortened by 4 bases and J by 1 base, with 12 bases between the two germline ends. Germline CDR1 reads SGHRS; CDR2 reads YFSETQ.

The V call is TRBV5-5, the J call TRBJ1-6, with a possible D match to TRBD1 (6 bases). V was pared by 0 bases and J by 7 bases, with 14 bases between. From germline, CDR1 is SGHKS and CDR2 YYEKEE (reference sequence). The CDR3 length is 16 residues. CDR3: CASSLAGEGNNSPLHF. For the CDR3, the DNA is TGTGCCAGCAGCTTGGCAGGGGAAGGTAACAATTCACCCCTCCACTTT.

The chain employs TRBV14 and TRBJ1-1; D remains unclear. Germline V lookup: CDR1 SGHDN, CDR2 FVKESK. V dropped 4 bases and J dropped 0 bases, with 6 bases sitting between them. This CDR3 is 13 amino acids long. CDR3 DNA: TGTGCCAGCAGCCCGCAGATGAACACTGAAGCTTTCTTT. Amino acids: CASSPQMNTEAFF.

This clone was recorded only once. The rearrangement uses TRBV29-1 and TRBJ1-2; 8 positions agree with TRBD1. Germline lookup yields CDR1 SQVTM and CDR2 ANQGSEA. This CDR3 is built from 12 residues. Unmatched junction bases numbered 6, after V lost 4 bases and J lost 8 bases. Written as DNA, the CDR3 is TGCAGCGTTGTTAGGCAGGGGGCAGGCTACACCTTC. This translates into CSVVRQGAGYTF.

The CDR3: CASSERDKHNEQFF. The CDR3 DNA reads TGTGCCAGCAGTGAACGGGACAAACACAATGAGCAGTTCTTC. The V gene is TRBV25-1, the J gene TRBJ2-1; tentative D call: TRBD1 (6 bases). With 2 bases removed from V and 5 bases from J, the gap between germline ends came to 10 bases. This CDR3 contains 14 residues. In germline, CDR1 is MGHDK, CDR2 SYGVNS.

V is TRBV21-1 and J is TRBJ1-6; TRBD1, as called in the table, went unchecked against the DNA. TRBV21-1 is a known pseudogene. This CDR3 region has 16 residues. The CDR3 nucleotides are TGTGCCAGCAGCAAAGCGGGCAGGGACTATAATTCACCCCTCCACTTT. It yields the protein CASSKAGRDYNSPLHF.

The chain has TRBV10-3 and TRBJ2-3; possible D gene TRBD2, 7 bases. The CDR3 has 15 residues. Trimming removed 10 bases at V and 0 bases at J, with 17 bases between. Germline V lookup: CDR1 ENHRY, CDR2 SYGVKD. The CDR3 sequence is CATGGGGASTDTQYF. The DNA for the CDR3 is TGTGCCACGGGAGGTGGGGGGGCGAGCACAGATACGCAGTATTTT.

This clone was observed a single time. V and J are TRBV2 and TRBJ1-1; D uncertain. This CDR3 is built from 14 residues. Trimming took 8 bases from V and 0 from J, leaving 13 bases between them. Germline V CDR1 and CDR2: SNHLY, FYNNEI. CDR3 DNA: TGTGCCAGCGGGAGAGACTCTATGAACACTGAAGCTTTCTTT. Its translation: CASGRDSMNTEAFF.

The chain joins TRBV10-2 to TRBJ2-2, with D perhaps matching TRBD2 (6 bases). Per the germline V gene, CDR1 is WSHSY and CDR2 is SAAADI. The CDR3 totals 15 residues. V shed 4 bases and J shed 3 bases, with 12 bases lying between them. CDR3 in DNA: TGCGCCAGCAGTGGGGTGCGGGACCACACCGGGGAGCTGTTTTTT. The encoded protein is CASSGVRDHTGELFF.

This clone was seen just once. This chain links TRBV30 with TRBJ1-1; 10 nucleotides agree with TRBD1. V was pared by 5 bases and J by 3 bases, with 0 bases of the junction left unmatched. CDR3 size: 12 residues. CDR1 GTSNPN and CDR2 SVGIG come from the germline V gene (reference sequence). The CDR3 sequence: CAWGTGDTEAFF. DNA for the CDR3: TGTGCCTGGGGGACAGGGGACACTGAAGCTTTCTTT.

The V call is TRBV28, the J call TRBJ2-7, with TRBD1 matching 9 bases. With V trimmed by 5 bases and J by 3 bases, 5 bases remained unmatched. Germline values: CDR1 MDHEN, CDR2 SYDVKM. CDR3 length: 14 residues. Written as DNA, the CDR3 is TGTGCCAGCAGTCCGCCGGACAGGGGCTACGAGCAGTACTTC. This sequence encodes CASSPPDRGYEQYF.

Here the CDR3 reads CASSAGASLHEKLFF. CDR3 bases: TGTGCCAGCAGTGCTGGGGCTTCCCTTCATGAAAAACTGTTTTTT. The V call is TRBV6-4, the J call TRBJ1-4; TRBD1 might be the D (5 bases). Trimming removed 4 bases at V and 6 bases at J, with 15 bases between. CDR3 length equals 15 residues. CDR1 is MRHNA, CDR2 SNTAGT, per germline.

The gene calls are TRBV10-2 and TRBJ1-2; maybe TRBD1 (5 bases). This CDR3 comprises 14 residues. Trimming removed 3 bases at V and 11 bases at J, with 19 bases between. Per germline, CDR1 WSHSY and CDR2 SAAADI. The CDR3, as DNA: TGCGCCAGCAGTGAAAGTAGGGGAAAACCTGGGTACACCTTC. Its translation is CASSESRGKPGYTF.

This chain links TRBV15 with TRBJ1-6; the D is unclear. With 0 bases removed from V and 0 bases from J, the gap between germline ends came to 9 bases. The CDR3 contains 17 residues. Germline V CDR1 and CDR2: LNHNV, YYDKDF (reference sequence). The chain's CDR3 is CATSRDRASSYNSPLHF. CDR3 DNA: TGTGCCACCAGCAGAGATCGTGCCAGCTCCTATAATTCACCCCTCCACTTT.

The chain carries TRBV30 and TRBJ2-3; D remains unclear. Trimming took 0 bases from V and 2 from J, leaving 6 bases between them. Germline V gene sequence: CDR1 GTSNPN, CDR2 SVGIG (reference sequence). CDR3 length equals 13 residues. The CDR3 here is CAWSVQNTDTQYF. In DNA form, the CDR3 reads TGTGCCTGGAGTGTACAGAACACAGATACGCAGTATTTT.

The gene calls are TRBV5-4 and TRBJ2-5, with 14 bases matching TRBD2. V was clipped by 5 bases and J by 9 bases; unmatched bases: 9. Per the germline V gene, CDR1 is SGHNT and CDR2 is YYREEE (reference sequence). The CDR3 spans 15 residues. The CDR3 reads CASRQTSGRAGAQYF. Written as DNA, the CDR3 is TGTGCCAGCAGACAGACTAGCGGGAGGGCCGGGGCCCAGTACTTC.

V usage is TRBV7-2 and J usage is TRBJ2-3, with a possible D match to TRBD1 (5 bases). Trimming removed 3 bases from V and 5 bases from J, with 18 bases in between. The CDR3 extends over 16 amino acids. Germline CDR1 reads SGHTA; CDR2 reads FQGNSA. This CDR3 is CASSLSTGFGEDTQYF. CDR3 nucleotide sequence: TGTGCCAGCAGCTTGAGTACAGGATTTGGTGAAGATACGCAGTATTTT.

The CDR3 is CASSLGGNSNEKLFF. CDR3 nucleotide sequence: TGTGCCAGCAGTCTAGGCGGCAACTCTAATGAAAAACTGTTTTTT. The chain is built from TRBV2 and TRBJ1-4, with D unclear. From germline, CDR1 is SNHLY and CDR2 FYNNEI. V was trimmed by 5 bases and J by 3 bases, leaving 13 bases between them. The CDR3 length is 15 residues.

This clone has a single count. This chain joins TRBV7-2 and TRBJ1-2; D possibly corresponds to TRBD1 (6 bases). Germline CDR1 reads SGHTA; CDR2 reads FQGNSA. Trimming took off 5 bases at V and 4 bases at J, with 17 bases between the two ends. This CDR3 spans 15 amino acids. CDR3 loop: CASSITQGILYGYTF. Here the CDR3 DNA reads TGTGCCAGCAGCATTACTCAGGGGATCCTCTATGGCTACACCTTC.

This clone occurred once. The rearrangement joins TRBV28 to TRBJ2-1; possibly TRBD1 for D (6 bases). The length of the CDR3 is 13 residues. The V end lost 6 bases, the J end lost 8 bases, and 14 bases lay between the germline ends. Germline V CDR1 and CDR2: MDHEN, SYDVKM. CDR3 sequence reads: CASSNPRGDEQFF. In DNA form, the CDR3 reads TGTGCCAGCAGCAACCCCAGGGGCGATGAGCAGTTCTTC.